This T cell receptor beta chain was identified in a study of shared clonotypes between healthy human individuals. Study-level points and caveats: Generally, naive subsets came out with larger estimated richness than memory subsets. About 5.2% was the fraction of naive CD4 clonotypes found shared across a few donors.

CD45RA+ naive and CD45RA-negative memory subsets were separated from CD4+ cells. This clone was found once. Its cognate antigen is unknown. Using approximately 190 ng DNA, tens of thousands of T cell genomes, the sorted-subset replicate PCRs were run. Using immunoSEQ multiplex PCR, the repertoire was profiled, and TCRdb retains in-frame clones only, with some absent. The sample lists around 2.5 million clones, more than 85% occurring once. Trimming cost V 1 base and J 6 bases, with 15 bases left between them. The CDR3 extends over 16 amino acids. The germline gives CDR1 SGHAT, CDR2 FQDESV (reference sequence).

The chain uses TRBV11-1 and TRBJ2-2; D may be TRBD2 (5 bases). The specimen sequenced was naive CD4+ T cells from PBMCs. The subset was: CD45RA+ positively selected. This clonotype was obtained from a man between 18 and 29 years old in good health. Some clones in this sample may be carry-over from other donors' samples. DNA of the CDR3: TGTGCCAGCAGCTTAGATCCGGGATCTGTCCCCGGGGAGCTGTTTTTT. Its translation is CASSLDPGSVPGELFF.